This T cell receptor beta chain was sequenced in a study of graft-versus-host responses after intestinal transplantation. Background on the study: Anti-thymocyte globulin induction was given to all recipients, followed by tacrolimus and steroids for around 3 years. Study results and limitations: The study found high graft-versus-host to host-versus-graft clonal ratios in allografts of patients with graft-donor T cell macrochimerism. Present in recipient marrow, GvH clones included some that appeared first in ileum or blood. Circulating GvH clones peaking coincided with falling HvG clones soon after transplant.

About this clone: What it recognizes is unknown.

Some clones are missing from TCRdb's copy, which holds only in-frame ones; the method was immunoSEQ multiplex PCR. The profile shows approximately 97,000 clones, about 90% of them singletons. With 3 bases clipped from V and 6 bases from J, the junction kept 8 bases outside the gene matches. Germline V gene sequence: CDR1 SGHRS, CDR2 YFSETQ. There are 15 residues in the CDR3. The V call is TRBV5-1, the J call TRBJ2-1; 8 bases line up with TRBD2. This specimen consisted of unstimulated CD8+ T cells sorted from spleen or lymph node cells, obtained before transplant. The sequence derives from a human donor who was the organ donor for an intestinal transplant. Here the CDR3 reads CASSSRGLVINEQFF. CDR3 coding DNA: TGCGCCAGCAGCTCTCGGGGACTAGTAATCAATGAGCAGTTCTTC.